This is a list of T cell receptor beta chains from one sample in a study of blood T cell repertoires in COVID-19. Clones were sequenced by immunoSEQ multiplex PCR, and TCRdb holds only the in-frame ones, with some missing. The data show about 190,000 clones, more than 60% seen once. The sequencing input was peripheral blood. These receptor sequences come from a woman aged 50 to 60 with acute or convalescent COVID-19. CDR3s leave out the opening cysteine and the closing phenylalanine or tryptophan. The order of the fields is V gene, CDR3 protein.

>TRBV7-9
ASSLLDTRLNTEAF
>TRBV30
ASARWLAGTGELF
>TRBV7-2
ASSLDYRGRIEQY
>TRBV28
ASRQPGGFGQPQH
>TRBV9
ASSPGAGGPEETQY
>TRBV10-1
ATMKGGYEQF
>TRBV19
ASSRTGSEKLF
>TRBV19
ASSNTRQVPYEQY
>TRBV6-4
ASSELAGGGNTQY
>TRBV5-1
ASSLEQEKTQY
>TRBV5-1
ASSLGGQGNTEAF
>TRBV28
ASYRAGGGEKLF
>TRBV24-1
ATSDRRRTGTYGYT
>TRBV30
AWSTTGGSQH
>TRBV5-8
ASSLGQTNSPLH
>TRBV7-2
ASSFDGARGPGGYT
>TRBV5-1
ASSLGTSGYYEQY
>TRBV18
ASSEQGHSNQPQH
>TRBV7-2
ASSLSRASTEAF
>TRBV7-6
ASSLGQGKEFNYGYT
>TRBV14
ASSWTGRYEQY
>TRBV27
ASSLTREQGYT
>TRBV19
ASSTRIPRGYEQY
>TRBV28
ASSSDSRNQPQH
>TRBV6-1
ASSESGGRGQPQH
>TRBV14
AKPVVGGQPQH